A few counts support the clone carrying this T cell receptor beta chain. Its antigen is unknown. Using its own MiXCR run on the RT-PCR reads, TCRdb lists one record per CDR3 protein. The table records 150,000 to 200,000 distinct CDR3 sequences, around 9% of them present only once. The entry originates in a study of response to subunit inactivated influenza vaccine. Study observations and caveats: Researchers suggested that each seasonal influenza vaccination recruits few new T cells.

The origin of this receptor is a man aged 50 to 60 who received an inactivated influenza vaccine. Here the sequenced sample was non-naive T cells sorted from PBMCs, taken on the day of vaccination.

The CDR3 here is CASSRDRDSGNTIYF. The CDR3 DNA reads TGCGCCAGCAGTCGGGACAGGGACTCTGGAAACACCATATATTTT. The chain couples TRBV4-1 to TRBJ1-3; 9 nucleotides match TRBD1. This CDR3 spans 15 amino acids. Germline values: CDR1 MGHRA, CDR2 YSYEKL. V lost 6 bases, J lost 0 bases, and 3 bases stayed unmatched.